This entry features one TCR beta chain sequence. The antigen is unknown. This specimen comes from a study of a mutant IDH1 vaccine in newly diagnosed glioma. Study context: Patients began vaccination 4-6 weeks after radiotherapy alone, or with temozolomide cycles. Week 35 brought visit V12, which was followed by visit V13 at week 47. Patients previously underwent radiotherapy, temozolomide, or both, and most underwent both. General study points: It was approximately 93% of patients that developed vaccine-induced immune responses.

Per germline, CDR1 SGHRS and CDR2 YFSETQ. V lost 4 bases, J lost 1 base, and 15 bases lay in between. CDR3 length: 16 amino acids. Some clones are missing from TCRdb's copy, which holds only in-frame ones; the method was immunoSEQ multiplex PCR. The sample shows roughly 69,000 clones, around 84% of them seen only once. The time point is: week 35, safety follow-up. Vaccination used 300 ug of mutant IDH1 20-mer peptide per dose, with topical imiquimod. The source is a man aged 25 to 40 with glioma. Sample: PBMCs, taken from a glioma patient whose treatment included an IDH1 peptide vaccine. The rearrangement links TRBV5-1 to TRBJ2-1; D perhaps matches TRBD2 (6 bases). CDR3 sequence (DNA): TGCGCCAGCAGCGCCTCCCTAGCGACTTCCTACAATGAGCAGTTCTTC. Translating it yields CASSASLATSYNEQFF.